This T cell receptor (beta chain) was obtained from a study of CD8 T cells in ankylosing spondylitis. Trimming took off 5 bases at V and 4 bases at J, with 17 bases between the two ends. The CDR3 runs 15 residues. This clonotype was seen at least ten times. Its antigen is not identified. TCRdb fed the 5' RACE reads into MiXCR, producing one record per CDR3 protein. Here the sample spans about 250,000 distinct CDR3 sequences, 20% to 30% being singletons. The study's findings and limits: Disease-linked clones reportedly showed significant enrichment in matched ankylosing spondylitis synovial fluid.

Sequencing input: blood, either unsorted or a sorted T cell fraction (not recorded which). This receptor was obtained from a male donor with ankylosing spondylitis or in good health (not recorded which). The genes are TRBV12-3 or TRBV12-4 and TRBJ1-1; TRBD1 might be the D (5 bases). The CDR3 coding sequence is TGTGCCAGCAGTCGCGGGGGAGGAATAGGCACTGAAGCTTTCTTT. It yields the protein CASSRGGGIGTEAFF.